These 4 T cell receptor beta chains were sequenced from one sample in a study of cytomegalovirus exposure and HLA in healthy donors (dated by TCRdb to between 2016 and 2019). Library preparation used the immunoSEQ multiplex PCR assay. For the multiplex PCR, a mixture combining 60 forward primers for TCR Vbeta segments and 13 reverse primers for TCR Jbeta segments was used. The source is immuneACCESS, and TCRdb retained only in-frame sequences with V and J called. Part of the clones is not carried over; for the studies checked, unresolved V genes explain less than half of this, and the remainder is unexplained. Here the sample has more than 110,000 clones; 55% to 80% occur a single time. The top ten clones comprise 1.3% of the sample. The sequenced sample was PBMCs. The receptors originated from a middle-aged woman in good health and CMV-seronegative.

The table lists this clone with a count of one. This sample also contains other DNA sequences that code for the same CDR3. The chain links TRBV28 to TRBJ2-7; D gene uncertain. The CDR3 is 11 amino acids. CDR1 and CDR2 from the germline V gene are MDHEN and SYDVKM. V was clipped by 6 bases and J by 3 bases, with 6 bases between them. The CDR3 region is CASSRYYEQYV. The DNA of the CDR3 is TGTGCCAGCAGCCGATACTACGAGCAGTACGTC.

The chain is built from TRBV27 and TRBJ1-1, with D possibly matching TRBD1 (6 bases). Per germline, CDR1 MNHEY and CDR2 SMNVEV (reference sequence). CDR3 size: 15 residues. V was shortened by 2 bases and J by 2 bases, with 12 bases between the two germline ends. The CDR3 DNA reads as TGTGCCAGCAGTTTACTAGGGGGGGATAACACTGAAGCTTTCTTT. It is translated as CASSLLGGDNTEAFF.

This clone was found a few times. The CDR3 loop is CASSPGGSTEAFF. Written as DNA, the CDR3 is TGTGCCAGCAGCCCAGGGGGCAGCACTGAAGCTTTCTTT. This sequence joins TRBV7-9 and TRBJ1-1; 8 positions agree with TRBD1. Germline V gives CDR1 SEHNR, CDR2 FQNEAQ (reference sequence). V was clipped by 5 bases and J by 4 bases; unmatched bases: 3. There are 13 residues in the CDR3. Variable domain in full (rest from reference TRBV7-9 and TRBJ1-1): DTGVSQNPRHKITKRGQNVTFRCDPISEHNRLYWYRQTLGQGPEFLTYFQNEAQLEKSRLLSDRFSAERPKGSFSTLEIQRTEQGDSAMYLCASSPGGSTEAFFGQGTRLTVV.

This chain uses TRBV5-8 with TRBJ1-2; 7 bases fit TRBD1. Germline assignment: CDR1 SGHTS and CDR2 YDEGEE. J was trimmed by 3 bases and V by 6 bases; bases with no gene match: 17. This CDR3 spans 17 amino acids. The DNA for the CDR3 is TGTGCCAGCATCATATCATATACTGAAGGGGGCTACTATGGCTACACCTTC. It encodes CASIISYTEGGYYGYTF.